These T cell receptor beta chains were read from a single sample in a study of T cells in Graves' hyperthyroidism and ophthalmopathy. TCRdb ran MiXCR on the multiplex PCR reads and lists one entry per CDR3 protein. The repertoire has 280,000 or so distinct CDR3 sequences, approximately 26% of them found once; the top ten carry approximately 30%. Sequencing used blood. The source of these receptors is a man aged 40-49 years with Graves' hyperthyroidism that later progressed to Graves' ophthalmopathy. Both conserved end residues are part of each CDR3. D genes are given only for firm matches. Where a row states a size, it is once, few, many or the class of an expanded clone; other rows omit it.

v_call	d_call	cdr3_length	clone_size	j_call	cdr3_aa	cdr3_nt
TRBV7-8	TRBD1	16	NA	TRBJ1-1	CASSMGTGAMNTEAFF	TGTGCCAGTAGTATGGGGACAGGGGCAATGAACACTGAAGCTTTCTTT
TRBV28	NA	12	many	TRBJ1-5	CASSTGPQPQHF	TGTGCCAGCAGTACAGGGCCTCAGCCCCAGCATTTT
TRBV5-1	TRBD2	16	many	TRBJ2-7	CASSQAPTSVPYEQYF	TGCGCCAGCAGCCAGGCCCCAACTAGCGTTCCCTACGAGCAGTACTTC
TRBV20-1	NA	16	NA	TRBJ2-5	CSARVWDPGDQETQYF	TGCAGTGCTAGAGTTTGGGACCCCGGGGACCAAGAGACCCAGTACTTC
TRBV5-1	NA	17	many	TRBJ2-2	CASSPRPQEANTGELFF	TGCGCCAGCAGCCCGAGGCCCCAGGAAGCGAACACCGGGGAGCTGTTTTTT
TRBV15	NA	19	NA	TRBJ2-5	CATSRDQSAGGYSKETQYF	TGTGCCACCAGCAGAGATCAATCGGCAGGAGGATACTCTAAAGAGACCCAGTACTTC
TRBV20-1	NA	13	NA	TRBJ1-1	CSARGYTRTEAFF	TGCAGTGCTAGAGGGTATACTCGGACTGAAGCTTTCTTT
TRBV7-3	TRBD2	15	many	TRBJ2-7	CASSPVAGGTYEQYF	TGTGCCAGCAGCCCTGTAGCGGGAGGGACGTACGAGCAGTACTTC
TRBV30	NA	13	NA	TRBJ1-2	CAWSGGREGGYTF	TGTGCCTGGAGTGGTGGACGTGAGGGTGGCTACACCTTC
TRBV12-5	NA	13	many	TRBJ2-7	CASTRGFGHEQYF	TGTGCTAGCACTCGCGGTTTTGGGCACGAGCAGTACTTC
TRBV15	NA	15	NA	TRBJ2-7	CATSRVYIRFYEQYF	TGTGCCACCAGCAGAGTTTACATTCGGTTTTACGAGCAGTACTTC
TRBV28	TRBD1	16	NA	TRBJ2-7	CASTKPRQGVAYEQYF	TGTGCCAGCACCAAACCGCGACAGGGGGTAGCCTACGAGCAGTACTTC
TRBV10-1	NA	13	many	TRBJ1-1	CASSDSGNTEAFF	TGCGCCAGCAGTGATTCGGGGAACACTGAAGCTTTCTTT
TRBV7-2	TRBD2	15	many	TRBJ2-7	CASSLAASGSYEQYF	TGTGCCAGCAGCTTAGCCGCCAGCGGGAGCTACGAGCAGTACTTC
TRBV6-1	NA	15	many	TRBJ2-7	CASSEGGTGLGREYF	TGTGCCAGCAGTGAAGGAGGGACAGGCCTAGGGAGGGAGTACTTC
TRBV12-3/TRBV12-4	NA	11	many	TRBJ2-5	CASSLLETQYF	TGTGCCAGCAGTTTATTGGAGACCCAGTACTTC
TRBV15	NA	14	many	TRBJ1-1	CATSRDLVNTEAFF	TGTGCCACCAGCAGAGATTTGGTGAACACTGAAGCTTTCTTT
TRBV25-1	TRBD2	16	many	TRBJ2-2	CANGSREGRGTGELFF	TGTGCCAACGGGTCCCGGGAGGGCCGGGGCACCGGGGAGCTGTTTTTT
TRBV6-5	TRBD1	17	many	TRBJ1-5	CASSSTRTGSGNQPQHF	TGTGCCAGCAGTTCAACAAGGACAGGGTCAGGCAATCAGCCCCAGCATTTT
TRBV5-1	TRBD2	17	many	TRBJ2-7	CASSAMTSGRAVYEQYF	TGCGCCAGCAGCGCCATGACTAGCGGGAGGGCCGTCTACGAGCAGTACTTC
TRBV30	NA	13	many	TRBJ2-2	CAWSSTNTGELFF	TGTGCCTGGAGTTCCACGAACACCGGGGAGCTGTTTTTT
TRBV10-2	TRBD2	16	NA	TRBJ2-5	CASSDEAGGSKETQYF	TGTGCCAGCAGTGATGAAGCGGGGGGGTCTAAAGAGACCCAGTACTTC
TRBV19	NA	13	many	TRBJ2-7	CASMGLESYEQYF	TGTGCCAGTATGGGGCTTGAAAGCTACGAGCAGTACTTC
TRBV9	NA	16	many	TRBJ1-3	CASSPRDLFSGNTIYF	TGTGCCAGCAGCCCACGGGACCTGTTCTCTGGAAACACCATATATTTT
TRBV7-8	NA	16	many	TRBJ1-6	CASSYEGPAHNSPLHF	TGTGCCAGCAGCTACGAAGGACCGGCTCATAATTCACCCCTCCACTTT
TRBV19	NA	11	many	TRBJ1-1	CASSGVAEAFF	TGTGCCAGTAGTGGCGTCGCTGAAGCTTTCTTT
TRBV20-1	TRBD2	16	many	TRBJ2-7	CSARDRLAGAFAEQYF	TGCAGTGCTAGAGATCGACTAGCGGGAGCGTTCGCCGAGCAGTACTTC
TRBV19	NA	14	many	TRBJ2-5	CASSITTSQETQYF	TGTGCCAGTAGTATAACAACCTCCCAAGAGACCCAGTACTTC
TRBV7-8	NA	13	few	TRBJ2-2	CASSLMGSGELFF	TGTGCCAGCAGCTTAATGGGGTCCGGGGAGCTGTTTTTT
TRBV12-3/TRBV12-4	NA	14	NA	TRBJ2-5	CASTTVVRKETQYF	TGTGCCAGCACCACCGTGGTACGAAAAGAGACCCAGTACTTC
TRBV30	TRBD1	15	many	TRBJ2-7	CAWTGDRGITYEQYF	TGTGCCTGGACTGGCGACAGGGGAATAACTTACGAGCAGTACTTC
TRBV5-1	NA	17	many	TRBJ2-4	CASSSLRPGVAKNIQYF	TGCGCCAGCAGCTCACTCCGCCCCGGGGTAGCCAAAAACATTCAGTACTTC
TRBV20-1	NA	12	NA	TRBJ2-5	CSARVRVAPQYF	TGCAGTGCTAGAGTTCGGGTAGCTCCCCAGTACTTC
TRBV6-1	NA	16	NA	TRBJ1-6	CASSGLVGAGSSPLHF	TGTGCCAGCAGTGGGCTCGTAGGGGCAGGCAGTTCACCCCTCCACTTT
TRBV19	TRBD2	16	many	TRBJ2-4	CASSTTSGVAKNIQYF	TGTGCCAGTAGCACGACTAGCGGGGTAGCCAAAAACATTCAGTACTTC
TRBV11-2	NA	19	many	TRBJ2-7	CASSLVRGDWKRDSAEQYF	TGTGCCAGCAGCTTAGTGAGGGGGGATTGGAAGCGGGACTCCGCCGAGCAGTACTTC
TRBV7-2	NA	14	NA	TRBJ1-2	CASSLTPGLGGYTF	TGTGCCAGCAGCTTAACGCCAGGGCTGGGAGGCTACACCTTC
TRBV27	NA	16	many	TRBJ2-2	CASSLFPGAGTGELFF	TGTGCCAGCAGTTTATTTCCAGGTGCGGGCACCGGGGAGCTGTTTTTT
TRBV7-8	TRBD1	15	NA	TRBJ1-5	CASSARDRGFQPQHF	TGTGCCAGCAGCGCCCGGGACAGGGGATTCCAGCCCCAGCATTTT
TRBV2	NA	14	NA	TRBJ1-1	CASSPGDRYTEAFF	TGTGCCAGCAGTCCAGGGGATCGGTACACTGAAGCTTTCTTT
TRBV12-3/TRBV12-4	NA	14	many	TRBJ1-5	CASSFGQGWMAQHF	TGTGCCAGCAGTTTTGGGCAGGGTTGGATGGCCCAGCATTTT
TRBV12-3/TRBV12-4	NA	14	many	TRBJ1-3	CASSTGTAGNTIYF	TGTGCCAGCAGTACCGGGACGGCTGGAAACACCATATATTTT